A single sample gave rise to the 4 T cell receptor beta chains below, sequenced in a study of shared T cell receptors in the human thymus. Libraries were prepared by immunoSEQ multiplex PCR; TCRdb keeps only in-frame clonotypes and omits some of them. The table lists hundreds of thousands of clones, approximately 87% of them singletons. This sample also appeared in a second study, on human thymus T cells.

Sequenced sample: thymocytes. These receptors all come from a boy younger than two with a congenital heart defect.

The CDR3 coding sequence is TGTGCCAGCAACCCGGGACTAGCGGGTCGACCCGATACGCAGTATTTT. Protein product: CASNPGLAGRPDTQYF. The V call is TRBV28, the J call TRBJ2-3; TRBD2 agrees at 12 bases. The CDR3 runs to 16 residues. Germline V gives CDR1 MDHEN, CDR2 SYDVKM. The junction had 11 bases not matched to a gene; V was cut back by 7 bases and J by 6 bases.

The gene calls are TRBV9 and TRBJ2-1, with D maybe TRBD2 (7 bases). The germline gives CDR1 SGDLS, CDR2 YYNGEE. This CDR3 is 15 amino acids long. Trimming took off 3 bases at V and 3 bases at J, with 13 bases between the two ends. CDR3 protein: CASSGKGGGYNEQFF. The CDR3 DNA sequence: TGTGCCAGCAGCGGGAAGGGGGGGGGCTACAATGAGCAGTTCTTC. The complete variable domain, with remaining parts taken from reference TRBV9 and TRBJ2-1, reads DSGVTQTPKHLITATGQRVTLRCSPRSGDLSVYWYQQSLDQGLQFLIQYYNGEERAKGNILERFSAQQFPDLHSELNLSSLELGDSALYFCASSGKGGGYNEQFFGPGTRLTVL.

This CDR3 is CASSQISGGLNTEAFF. In DNA, the CDR3 is TGCGCCAGCAGCCAGATATCAGGGGGCTTAAACACTGAAGCTTTCTTT. V is TRBV5-1 and J is TRBJ1-1; 8 bases map to TRBD1. The CDR3 loop spans 16 amino acids. Per the germline V gene, CDR1 is SGHRS and CDR2 is YFSETQ. Trimming removed 4 bases from V and 2 bases from J; junction bases left unmatched: 10.

This chain uses TRBV19 with TRBJ1-1, with 7 bases identical to TRBD1. The length of the CDR3 is 16 residues. The V and J ends lost 5 bases and 1 base, in that order; junction bases with no gene match: 10. Germline values: CDR1 LNHDA, CDR2 SQIVND (reference sequence). In nucleotides, the CDR3 is TGTGCCAGTAGTGGCGCCCGACAGGGATGGAACACTGAAGCTTTCTTT. Amino acid sequence: CASSGARQGWNTEAFF.